Here is one TCR beta chain with its context. Its antigen is unknown. This entry is derived from a study of T cells in narcolepsy. The overall study: Enrolled donors included narcolepsy type 1 or type 2 patients and healthy controls.

This table comes from immunoSEQ multiplex PCR, and its TCRdb copy is limited to in-frame clones, with some not included. The sample records approximately 17,000 clones, just under 75% being singletons. General observations from the study: Healthy controls reportedly lacked the autoreactive clonotypes serially found in patients' blood. HCRT-specific and TRIB2-specific autoreactive clonotypes appeared among same-patient CSF and blood CD4+ clonotypes.

The TCR sequence derives from a human donor with narcolepsy. Sample: CD45RA- memory CD8+ T cells from PBMCs.

The CDR3 reads CASSLGLGESTQPQHF. The CDR3 DNA reads TGTGCCAGCAGCTTGGGGTTGGGCGAATCTACTCAGCCCCAGCATTTT. The chain joins TRBV5-6 to TRBJ1-5; D is undetermined. Looked up from germline, CDR1 is SGHDT and CDR2 is YYEEEE. The CDR3 loop spans 16 amino acids. Trimming removed 0 bases from V and 6 bases from J, with 16 bases in between.